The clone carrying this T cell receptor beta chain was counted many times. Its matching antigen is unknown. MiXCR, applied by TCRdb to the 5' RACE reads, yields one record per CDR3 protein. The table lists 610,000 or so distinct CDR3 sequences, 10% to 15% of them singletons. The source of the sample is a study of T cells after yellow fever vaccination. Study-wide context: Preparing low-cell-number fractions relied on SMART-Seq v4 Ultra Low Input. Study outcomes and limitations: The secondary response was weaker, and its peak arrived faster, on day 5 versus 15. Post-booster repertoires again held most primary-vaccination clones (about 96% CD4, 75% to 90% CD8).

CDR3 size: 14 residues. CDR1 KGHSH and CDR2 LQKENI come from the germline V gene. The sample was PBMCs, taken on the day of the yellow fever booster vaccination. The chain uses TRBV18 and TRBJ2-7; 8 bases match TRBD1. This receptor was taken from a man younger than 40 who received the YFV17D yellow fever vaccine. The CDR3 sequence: CASSPGTGSYEQYF. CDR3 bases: TGTGCTAGCAGCCCCGGGACAGGTTCCTACGAGCAGTACTTC.